The text below deals with one T cell receptor beta chain. The data were obtained in a study of shared clonotypes between healthy human individuals. Study at large: Donor ages ranged 18 to 49 years: a couple of women, a few men.

Some clones are missing from TCRdb's copy, which holds only in-frame ones; the method was immunoSEQ multiplex PCR. The sample consists of some 2.3 million clones, 85% to 95% of them appearing once. In the CD4+ fraction, cells were divided into CD45RA+ naive and CD45RA-negative memory subsets. Germline loops: CDR1 LNHDA, CDR2 SQIVND (reference sequence). The CDR3 consists of 13 residues. Trimming left V 6 bases short and J 9 bases short, with 15 bases between. The chain couples TRBV19 to TRBJ2-1, with D possibly being TRBD1 (5 bases). The sequencing sample was made of naive CD4+ T cells from PBMCs. Subset reported: CD45RA+ positively selected. This TCR was recovered from a man between 18 and 29 years old in good health. Some clones in this sample may be carry-over from other donors' samples. This CDR3 is CASRANGGAEQFF. The DNA of the CDR3 is TGTGCCAGTAGAGCCAACGGTGGGGCTGAGCAGTTCTTC.